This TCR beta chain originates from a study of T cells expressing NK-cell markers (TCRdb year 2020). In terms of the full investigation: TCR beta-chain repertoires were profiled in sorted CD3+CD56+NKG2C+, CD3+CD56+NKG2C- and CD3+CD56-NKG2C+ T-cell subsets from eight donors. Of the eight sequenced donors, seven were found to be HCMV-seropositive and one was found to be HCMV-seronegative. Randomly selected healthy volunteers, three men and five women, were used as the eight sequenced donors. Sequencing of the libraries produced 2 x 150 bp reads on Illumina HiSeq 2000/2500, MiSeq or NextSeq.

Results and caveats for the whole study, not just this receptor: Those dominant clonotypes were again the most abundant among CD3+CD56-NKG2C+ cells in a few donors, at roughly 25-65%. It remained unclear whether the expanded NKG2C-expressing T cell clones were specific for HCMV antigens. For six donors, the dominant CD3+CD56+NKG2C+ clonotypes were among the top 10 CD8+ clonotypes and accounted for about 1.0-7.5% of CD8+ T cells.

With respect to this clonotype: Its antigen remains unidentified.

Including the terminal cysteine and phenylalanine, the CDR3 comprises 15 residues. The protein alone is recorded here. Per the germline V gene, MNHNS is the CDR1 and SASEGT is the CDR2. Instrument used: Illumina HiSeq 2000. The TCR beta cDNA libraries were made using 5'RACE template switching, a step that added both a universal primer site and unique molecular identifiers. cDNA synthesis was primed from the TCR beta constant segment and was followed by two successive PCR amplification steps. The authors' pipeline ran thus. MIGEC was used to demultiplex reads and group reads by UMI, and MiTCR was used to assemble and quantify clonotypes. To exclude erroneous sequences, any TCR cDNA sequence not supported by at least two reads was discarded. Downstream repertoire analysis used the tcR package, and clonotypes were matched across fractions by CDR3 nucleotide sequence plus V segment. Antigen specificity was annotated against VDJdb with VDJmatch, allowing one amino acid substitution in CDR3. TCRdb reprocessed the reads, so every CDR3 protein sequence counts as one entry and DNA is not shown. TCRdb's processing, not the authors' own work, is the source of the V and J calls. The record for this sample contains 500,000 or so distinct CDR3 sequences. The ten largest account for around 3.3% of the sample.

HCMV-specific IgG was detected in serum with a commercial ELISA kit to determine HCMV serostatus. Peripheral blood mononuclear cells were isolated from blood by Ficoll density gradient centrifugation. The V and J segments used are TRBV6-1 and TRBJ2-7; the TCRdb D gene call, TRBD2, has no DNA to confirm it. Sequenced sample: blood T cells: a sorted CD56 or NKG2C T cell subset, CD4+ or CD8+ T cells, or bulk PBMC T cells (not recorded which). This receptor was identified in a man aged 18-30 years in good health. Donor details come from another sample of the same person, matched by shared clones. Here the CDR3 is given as CASSQLAGGTYEQYF.